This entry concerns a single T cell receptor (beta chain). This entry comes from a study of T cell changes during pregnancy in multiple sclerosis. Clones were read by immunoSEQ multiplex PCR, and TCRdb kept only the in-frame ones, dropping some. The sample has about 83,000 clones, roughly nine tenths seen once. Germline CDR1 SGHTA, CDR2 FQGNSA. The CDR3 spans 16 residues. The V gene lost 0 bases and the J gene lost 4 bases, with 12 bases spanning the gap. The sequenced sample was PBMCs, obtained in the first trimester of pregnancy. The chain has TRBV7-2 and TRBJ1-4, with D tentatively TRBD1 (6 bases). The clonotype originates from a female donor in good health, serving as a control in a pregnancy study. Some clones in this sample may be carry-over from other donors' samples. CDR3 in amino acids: CASSLARTDLNEKLFF. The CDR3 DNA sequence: TGTGCCAGCAGCTTAGCGCGGACAGACCTTAATGAAAAACTGTTTTTT.